The source of this T cell receptor (beta chain) is a study of CD8+CD57+ T cells in acquired aplastic anemia. Regarding the study as a whole: In CD8+ cells, Simpson's diversity showed no significant difference between patients and controls.

Sequencing involved patients with CD8+CD57+ cell expansion previously shown by flow cytometry. Genomic DNA, the template, was used for profiling of the TCR beta VDJ and CDR3. TCRdb recomputed calls from the reads with MiXCR, one row per CDR3 protein. This sample yields under 200,000 distinct CDR3 sequences, of which roughly 43% are seen a single time; about 2.6% belongs to the top ten. V gave up 0 bases and J gave up 9 bases, with 10 bases separating them. From germline, CDR1 is SGDLS and CDR2 YYNGEE. The CDR3 runs to 13 residues. There are many counts of this clonotype. What it binds is not known. The gene calls are TRBV9 and TRBJ2-1; D uncertain. The origin of this receptor is a human donor with aplastic anemia. Specimen: sorted CD4+, CD8+, or CD8+CD57+ T cells (not recorded which) from PBMCs. The CDR3 sequence: CASSVARSSEQFF. CDR3 sequence (DNA): TGTGCCAGCAGCGTAGCCAGATCGAGTGAGCAGTTCTTC.